This is a list of T cell receptor beta chains from one sample in a study of blood T cell repertoires in COVID-19. Assay used: immunoSEQ multiplex PCR; TCRdb lists only in-frame clones, some missing. The table shows about 69,000 clones, with around 91% occurring only once. The material sequenced was peripheral blood. These receptors were collected from a man between 45 and 60 years old with acute or convalescent COVID-19. CDR3s include the opening cysteine and the closing phenylalanine or tryptophan. The order of the fields is CDR3 DNA, CDR3 protein, V gene, J gene, clone size, D gene, CDR3 length. The D gene is left open where the match is weak. The size of a clone is reported for some rows only, either as once, few or many, or as a class for expanded clones.

TGCGCCAGCAGCTCGGGATCTGGAAACACCATATATTTT	CASSSGSGNTIYF	TRBV5-1	TRBJ1-3	-	-	13
TGTGCCAGCAGCTTCCCGCAGGGTAGAGCCAAAAACATTCAGTACTTC	CASSFPQGRAKNIQYF	TRBV7-2	TRBJ2-4	-	-	16
TGTGCCAGCAGCCAAACTCTAGCACCTAGGGCCCCAGATACGCAGTATTTT	CASSQTLAPRAPDTQYF	TRBV3-1/TRBV3-2	TRBJ2-3	-	-	17
TGTGCCAGCTCACCTAGGGCGACAGGGGGAGGTGAAAAACTGTTTTTT	CASSPRATGGGEKLFF	TRBV18	TRBJ1-4	-	TRBD1	16
TGTGCCAGTAGTTCAATCACAGGGGGCGCGGGCAATCAGCCCCAGCATTTT	CASSSITGGAGNQPQHF	TRBV19	TRBJ1-5	-	TRBD1	17
TGTGCCAGCAGCTCGGGAGGATACGGGCAGCCCCAGCATTTT	CASSSGGYGQPQHF	TRBV7-6	TRBJ1-5	-	-	14
TGTGCCAGCAGCCTCCCCCCGGGGAACACTGAAGCTTTCTTT	CASSLPPGNTEAFF	TRBV7-8	TRBJ1-1	-	-	14
TGTGCCAGCAGGGCAGGTTTCGATCAGCCCCAGCATTTT	CASRAGFDQPQHF	TRBV12-3/TRBV12-4	TRBJ1-5	-	-	13
TGTGCCAGTAGGCCGGACAGGGCTTTGTACACTGAAGCTTTCTTT	CASRPDRALYTEAFF	TRBV19	TRBJ1-1	-	TRBD1	15
TGTGCCGCCTCCCGCTGGGGACAGGTCGTCGAGCAGTACTTC	CAASRWGQVVEQYF	TRBV27	TRBJ2-7	-	TRBD1	14
TGTGCCAGCAGTGAATCTCTCGGGCCGAGAGGGAGAAACACTGAAGCTTTCTTT	CASSESLGPRGRNTEAFF	TRBV25-1	TRBJ1-1	once	-	18
TGTGCCAGCAGCTTATATGGGGGGGCGGGCAGCAATCAGCCCCAGCATTTT	CASSLYGGAGSNQPQHF	TRBV7-2	TRBJ1-5	-	-	17
TGTGCCAGCAGCTTAACGGGATCACAGACCCAGTACTTC	CASSLTGSQTQYF	TRBV11-3	TRBJ2-5	-	-	13
TGTGCCAGCAAGGCCCAGACTAGCGGGACGACTAGCACAGATACGCAGTATTTT	CASKAQTSGTTSTDTQYF	TRBV2	TRBJ2-3	-	TRBD2	18
TGCGCCAGCAGTGTCGGCTACGAGCAGTACTTC	CASSVGYEQYF	TRBV10-2	TRBJ2-7	-	-	11
TGCGCCAGCAGCAGGATAGCAGAAGCCTACGAGCAGTACTTC	CASSRIAEAYEQYF	TRBV5-1	TRBJ2-7	-	-	14
TGTGCCAGCAGTTTAGCGGGATCCAATGAGCAGTTCTTC	CASSLAGSNEQFF	TRBV5-6	TRBJ2-1	-	TRBD2	13
TGCAGTGCTAGTGGGCTAGGACTAGACGACAATGAGCAGTTCTTC	CSASGLGLDDNEQFF	TRBV20-1	TRBJ2-1	-	TRBD2	15
TGTGCCAGCAGCTTAGTTAGCGGGAGTAGCACAGATACGCAGTATTTT	CASSLVSGSSTDTQYF	TRBV7-8	TRBJ2-3	-	TRBD2	16
TGTGCCAGCAGCTCGCAACAGCCACTAGCGGGAGCCAAAAACATTCAGTACTTC	CASSSQQPLAGAKNIQYF	TRBV7-2	TRBJ2-4	-	TRBD2	18